Included here is one T cell receptor beta chain sequence, with context. Its matching antigen is unknown. These data belong to a study of beta chain features in type 1 diabetes. On the study more broadly: Sorted cells numbering some 110,000,000 were examined across all samples. Study-wide findings and caveats: PCR might favor shorter templates, equally in patients and controls. Possibly, sequencing cDNA over-represented cells that had high TCR expression levels. Type 1 diabetes patients had moderately but significantly shorter TCRB CDR3s in all four CD4+ subsets.

Sequenced material consisted of expressed TCRB transcripts (all of the isolated RNA was reverse transcribed). The method was immunoSEQ multiplex PCR; TCRdb's version includes in-frame clones alone and lacks a portion of them. The table has about 29,000 clones, less than 60% seen once; the top ten hold 1.4% to 1.5%. Material for sequencing was Tregs from blood. The clonotype was recovered from a woman under 30 with type 1 diabetes.

The CDR3 protein is CASSSYRGTGGPMNTEAFF. Here the CDR3 DNA reads TGTGCCAGCAGCTCCTATCGCGGGACAGGGGGACCTATGAACACTGAAGCTTTCTTT. The chain uses TRBV11-2 and TRBJ1-1, with TRBD1 identical over 11 bases. The CDR3 runs to 19 residues. Germline CDR1 is SGHAT and CDR2 is FQNNGV. V lost 4 bases to trimming and J lost 0 bases; unmatched junction nucleotides: 13.